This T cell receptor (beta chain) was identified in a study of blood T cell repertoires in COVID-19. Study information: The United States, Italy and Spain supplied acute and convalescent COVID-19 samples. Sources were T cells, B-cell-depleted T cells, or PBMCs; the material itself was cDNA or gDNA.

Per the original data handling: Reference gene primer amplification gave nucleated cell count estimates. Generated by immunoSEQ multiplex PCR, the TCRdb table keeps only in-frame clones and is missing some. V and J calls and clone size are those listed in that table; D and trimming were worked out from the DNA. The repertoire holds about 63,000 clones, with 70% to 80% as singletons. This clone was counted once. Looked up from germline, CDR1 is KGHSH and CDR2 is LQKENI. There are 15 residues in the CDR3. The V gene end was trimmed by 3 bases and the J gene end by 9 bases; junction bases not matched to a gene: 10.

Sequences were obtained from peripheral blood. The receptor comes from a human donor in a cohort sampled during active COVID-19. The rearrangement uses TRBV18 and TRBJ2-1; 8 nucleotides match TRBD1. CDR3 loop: CASSPGTGYLSEQFF. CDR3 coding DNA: TGTGCCAGCTCACCCGGGACAGGTTATTTGAGTGAGCAGTTCTTC.